The next 8 T cell receptor beta chains were all read from a single sample in a study of blood T cell repertoires in COVID-19. Measured with immunoSEQ multiplex PCR; TCRdb has only the in-frame clones, and not every one. The sample has roughly 140,000 clones, roughly 90% seen once. Sequences were obtained from PBMCs or T cells enriched from blood (not recorded which). These receptors came from a woman between 25 and 40 years old with acute COVID-19.

The CDR3 DNA reads TGTGCCAGCAGCCGAGGACAGGCCGACACAGATACGCAGTATTTT. Protein sequence: CASSRGQADTDTQYF. This sequence joins TRBV28 and TRBJ2-3; TRBD1 matches at 7 bases. This CDR3 is built from 15 residues. The trim removed 6 bases at V and 2 bases at J, leaving 8 bases unmatched. CDR1 and CDR2 from the germline V gene are MDHEN and SYDVKM.

The chain links TRBV9 to TRBJ2-1, with TRBD1 as a possible D gene (8 bases). This CDR3 is built from 16 residues. Trimming took 0 bases from V and 2 from J, leaving 12 bases between them. Germline V lookup: CDR1 SGDLS, CDR2 YYNGEE. CDR3 sequence (DNA): TGTGCCAGCAGCGTAGGGACAGGGACTACCTACAATGAGCAGTTCTTC. The encoded protein is CASSVGTGTTYNEQFF.

This clone was counted a few times. The chain combines TRBV4-2 with TRBJ1-2, with 7 nucleotides matching TRBD1. V lost 3 bases to trimming and J lost 3 bases; unmatched junction nucleotides: 7. Germline V gene lookup returns CDR1 LGHNA and CDR2 YNFKEQ. This CDR3 has 15 residues. The CDR3 DNA reads TGTGCCAGCAGCCACCGGGACAGAGACGACTATGGCTACACCTTC. Protein sequence: CASSHRDRDDYGYTF.

The chain employs TRBV5-5 and TRBJ1-2; 7 bases are a match to TRBD1. From germline, CDR1 is SGHKS and CDR2 YYEKEE (reference sequence). V gave up 1 base and J gave up 2 bases; unmatched junction bases: 2. The CDR3 extends over 14 amino acids. The CDR3 DNA reads TGTGCCAGCAGCTTGCGGGACAGCAACTATGGCTACACCTTC. The encoded protein is CASSLRDSNYGYTF.

The rearrangement uses TRBV4-3 and TRBJ2-6; unclear D gene. CDR1 and CDR2 from the germline V gene are LGHNA and YSLEER. This CDR3 has 14 residues. Trimming pared 4 bases from V and 1 base from J, leaving 5 bases between. CDR3: CASSPRSGANVLTF. CDR3 DNA sequence: TGCGCCAGCAGCCCGAGGTCTGGGGCCAACGTCCTGACTTTC.

The V and J genes are TRBV27 and TRBJ2-1; 7 nucleotides match TRBD2. This CDR3 is 13 amino acids long. Per the germline V gene, CDR1 is MNHEY and CDR2 is SMNVEV (reference sequence). V lost 3 bases, J lost 6 bases, and 2 bases stayed unmatched. Here the CDR3 DNA reads TGTGCCAGCAGTTTTACTAGCGCCAATGAGCAGTTCTTC. Translation: CASSFTSANEQFF.

This clone has a single count. This chain uses TRBV5-1 with TRBJ2-3; maybe TRBD2 (6 bases). Trimming shortened V by 6 bases and J by 2 bases, and 13 bases separated the two germline ends. This CDR3 has 14 amino acids. Germline loops: CDR1 SGHRS, CDR2 YFSETQ. Written as DNA, the CDR3 is TGCGCCAGCATGCCAGGGCGGGACACAGATACGCAGTATTTT. It is translated as CASMPGRDTDTQYF. Drawing the rest from reference TRBV5-1 and TRBJ2-3, the complete variable domain is KAGVTQTPRYLIKTRGQQVTLSCSPISGHRSVSWYQQTPGQGLQFLFEYFSETQRNKGNFPGRFSGRQFSNSRSEMNVSTLELGDSALYLCASMPGRDTDTQYFGPGTRLTVL.

The chain joins TRBV20-1 to TRBJ2-6, with 7 bases that match TRBD2. Germline lookup yields CDR1 DFQATT and CDR2 SNEGSKA (reference sequence). CDR3 length: 16 amino acids. V was pared by 3 bases and J by 4 bases, with 9 bases of the junction left unmatched. The CDR3 nucleotides read TGCAGTGCTAGTTGGAGGGGAGGGTCGGGGGCCAACGTCCTGACTTTC. This codes for CSASWRGGSGANVLTF.